A selection of T cell receptor beta chains follows, all from one sample in a study of OX40 agonist ivuxolimab in advanced cancers. Assay: immunoSEQ multiplex PCR; the TCRdb copy retains only in-frame clones and omits some. The sample carries around 100,000 clones, around 93% recorded once. Material: CD4+ or CD8+ T cells sorted from blood, obtained in a trial of the OX40 agonist ivuxolimab. The source is an adult with an advanced solid tumor such as melanoma, head and neck, liver or kidney cancer. CDR3s leave out the opening cysteine and the closing phenylalanine or tryptophan. Each record gives: D gene, V gene, clone size, CDR3 protein. The D gene is left open where the match is weak. The size entry is marked missing in some rows and otherwise reads once, few, many or a size class.

D gene: TRBD1; V gene: TRBV18; clone size: once; CDR3 protein: ASSTRTGFSYNEQF
D gene: TRBD1; V gene: TRBV19; clone size: .; CDR3 protein: ASGDRLSSGNTIY
D gene: .; V gene: TRBV27; clone size: .; CDR3 protein: ASSSRSTATNEKLF
D gene: TRBD2; V gene: TRBV28; clone size: .; CDR3 protein: ASRGSVYEQY
D gene: TRBD2; V gene: TRBV18; clone size: .; CDR3 protein: ASSPKAGGVGTDTQY
D gene: .; V gene: TRBV11-3; clone size: .; CDR3 protein: ASSLGGSGQYNEQF
D gene: .; V gene: TRBV7-2; clone size: once; CDR3 protein: ASSLGAPGPYEQY
D gene: TRBD2; V gene: TRBV28; clone size: .; CDR3 protein: ASVAGGSTDTQY
D gene: .; V gene: TRBV11-2; clone size: .; CDR3 protein: ASSPALGDSYNEQF
D gene: TRBD1; V gene: TRBV13; clone size: .; CDR3 protein: ASSSPPLPFGWDRARSNTGELF
D gene: .; V gene: TRBV18; clone size: .; CDR3 protein: ASSSRANTEAF
D gene: .; V gene: TRBV6-6; clone size: .; CDR3 protein: ASSHPNSNTGELF
D gene: TRBD1; V gene: TRBV11-3; clone size: .; CDR3 protein: ASSHGQGNTGELF
D gene: TRBD2; V gene: TRBV28; clone size: .; CDR3 protein: ASKEAGGSDTQY
D gene: .; V gene: TRBV2; clone size: .; CDR3 protein: ASNRLLNTEAF
D gene: .; V gene: TRBV7-8; clone size: .; CDR3 protein: ASSSISLGHKNTEAF
D gene: TRBD1; V gene: TRBV7-3; clone size: once; CDR3 protein: ASSTRQGGLSEQF
D gene: TRBD1; V gene: TRBV11-3; clone size: once; CDR3 protein: ASSLQGAVETQY
D gene: TRBD1; V gene: TRBV9; clone size: .; CDR3 protein: ASSERTGNYGYT
D gene: .; V gene: TRBV18; clone size: .; CDR3 protein: ASSPLGNTEAF
D gene: .; V gene: TRBV29-1; clone size: .; CDR3 protein: SVSGATEAF
D gene: TRBD2; V gene: TRBV5-1; clone size: .; CDR3 protein: ASSFLAGGPGTDTQY
D gene: .; V gene: TRBV9; clone size: few; CDR3 protein: ASSVSPDFLRGYT
D gene: TRBD2; V gene: TRBV27; clone size: .; CDR3 protein: ASSLKRDYEQY
D gene: .; V gene: TRBV29-1; clone size: .; CDR3 protein: SAQGATNEKLF
D gene: TRBD1; V gene: TRBV7-2; clone size: .; CDR3 protein: ASSVQGPDTGELF
D gene: TRBD2; V gene: TRBV6-1; clone size: .; CDR3 protein: ASSTSGSSYEQY
D gene: .; V gene: TRBV30; clone size: .; CDR3 protein: AWGAGSHTGELF
D gene: TRBD2; V gene: TRBV5-1; clone size: .; CDR3 protein: ASSLTSGRPQETQY
D gene: .; V gene: TRBV2; clone size: .; CDR3 protein: ASSGSWTHEQY
D gene: TRBD2; V gene: TRBV28; clone size: .; CDR3 protein: ASSLIAGGPADTQY
D gene: .; V gene: TRBV9; clone size: .; CDR3 protein: ASSVGPRGDTGELF
D gene: .; V gene: TRBV27; clone size: .; CDR3 protein: ASRHTDTQY
D gene: .; V gene: TRBV29-1; clone size: .; CDR3 protein: SVQWTISYEQY
D gene: .; V gene: TRBV15; clone size: .; CDR3 protein: ATSRRQEETQY
D gene: TRBD1; V gene: TRBV7-2; clone size: once; CDR3 protein: ASSLRGQGNGYT
D gene: .; V gene: TRBV19; clone size: .; CDR3 protein: ASSSTGRNQPQH
D gene: .; V gene: TRBV2; clone size: .; CDR3 protein: ASRGTFLRTDTQY
D gene: .; V gene: TRBV2; clone size: .; CDR3 protein: ASSVDGSGNTIY
D gene: .; V gene: TRBV7-9; clone size: .; CDR3 protein: ASSFSSGTETQY